This T cell receptor (beta chain) was identified in a study of chemoradiotherapy in HPV16-positive cancers. Clones were read by immunoSEQ multiplex PCR, and TCRdb kept only the in-frame ones, dropping some. Of fewer than 10,000 clones detected, roughly 80% appear once; the ten largest clones hold over 30%. Repertoires were sampled repeatedly during chemoradiotherapy. Notes on the study in general: Non-HPV-specific T cells did not expand in tumors during treatment, whereas candidate HPV-specific clones and E7-related motifs did.

Of note for this clone: Antigen unknown.

This receptor was obtained from a human donor with HPV-associated anogenital cancer. The sample was tumor tissue, taken from a patient who underwent chemoradiotherapy.

CDR3 sequence (DNA): TGTGCCAGCAGCTTACAAATGGGCCACGAAAACACCATATATTTT. It specifies CASSLQMGHENTIYF. The chain joins TRBV7-9 to TRBJ1-3; D gene unclear. The CDR3 extends over 15 amino acids. Per germline, CDR1 SEHNR and CDR2 FQNEAQ (reference sequence). V was cut by 2 bases and J by 6 bases, with 14 bases left in between.